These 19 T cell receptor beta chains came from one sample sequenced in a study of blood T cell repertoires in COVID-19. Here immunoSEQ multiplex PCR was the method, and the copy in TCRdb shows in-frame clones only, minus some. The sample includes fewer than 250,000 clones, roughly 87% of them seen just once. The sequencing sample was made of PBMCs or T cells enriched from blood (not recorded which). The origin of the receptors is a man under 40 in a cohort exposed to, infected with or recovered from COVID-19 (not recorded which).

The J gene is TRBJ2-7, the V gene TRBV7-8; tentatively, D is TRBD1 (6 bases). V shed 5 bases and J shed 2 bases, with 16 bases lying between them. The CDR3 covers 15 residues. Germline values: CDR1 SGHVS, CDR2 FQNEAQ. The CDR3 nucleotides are TGTGCCAGCAGCCAGAAACCAGGGGCCGCCTACGAGCAGTACTTC. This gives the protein CASSQKPGAAYEQYF.

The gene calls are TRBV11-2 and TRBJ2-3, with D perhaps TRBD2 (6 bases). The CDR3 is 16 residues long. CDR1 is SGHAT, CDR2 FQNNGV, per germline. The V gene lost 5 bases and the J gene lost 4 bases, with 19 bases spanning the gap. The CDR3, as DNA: TGTGCCAGCAGCGCCCGAGGCGGCACTAGCTCAGATACGCAGTATTTT. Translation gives CASSARGGTSSDTQYF.

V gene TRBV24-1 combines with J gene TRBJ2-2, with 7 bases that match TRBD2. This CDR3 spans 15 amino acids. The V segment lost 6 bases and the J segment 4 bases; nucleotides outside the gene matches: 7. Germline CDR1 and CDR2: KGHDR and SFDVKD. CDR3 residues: CATSLGGSGTGELFF. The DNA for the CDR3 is TGTGCCACCAGTCTCGGCGGGAGCGGCACCGGGGAGCTGTTTTTT.

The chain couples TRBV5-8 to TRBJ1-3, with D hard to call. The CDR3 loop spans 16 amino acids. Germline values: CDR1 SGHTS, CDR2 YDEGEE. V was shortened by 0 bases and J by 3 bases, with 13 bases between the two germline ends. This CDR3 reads CASSLVLGAYGNTIYF. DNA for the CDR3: TGTGCCAGCAGCTTGGTCCTAGGAGCTTATGGAAACACCATATATTTT.

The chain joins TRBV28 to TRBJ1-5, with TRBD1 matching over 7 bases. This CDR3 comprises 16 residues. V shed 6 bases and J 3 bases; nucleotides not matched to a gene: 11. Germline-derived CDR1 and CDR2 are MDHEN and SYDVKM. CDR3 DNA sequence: TGTGCCAGCAGGCCCTTACGGACAGGCAACAATCAGCCCCAGCATTTT. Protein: CASRPLRTGNNQPQHF.

The CDR3 DNA reads as TGTGCCAGCAGGACCCCCGGGACAGGGGCCTCCTACGAGCAGTACTTC. Its protein product is CASRTPGTGASYEQYF. This chain uses TRBV28 with TRBJ2-7; 10 nucleotides line up with TRBD1. The junction had 8 bases not matched to a gene; V was cut back by 6 bases and J by 0 bases. CDR1 MDHEN and CDR2 SYDVKM come from the germline V gene. The CDR3 is made up of 16 amino acids. The variable domain in full, completed from reference TRBV28 and TRBJ2-7, reads DVKVTQSSRYLVKRTGEKVFLECVQDMDHENMFWYRQDPGLGLRLIYFSYDVKMKEKGDIPEGYSVSREKKERFSLILESASTNQTSMYLCASRTPGTGASYEQYFGPGTRLTVT.

The CDR3 reads CASSVPSGLAGGTGELFF. For the CDR3, the DNA is TGTGCCAGCAGCGTCCCCTCTGGGTTAGCGGGAGGCACCGGGGAGCTGTTTTTT. The rearrangement joins TRBV9 to TRBJ2-2, with 10 bases aligning to TRBD2. The V gene's germline CDR1 is SGDLS and CDR2 YYNGEE. J was trimmed by 4 bases and V by 2 bases; bases with no gene match: 11. The CDR3 sequence is 18 residues long.

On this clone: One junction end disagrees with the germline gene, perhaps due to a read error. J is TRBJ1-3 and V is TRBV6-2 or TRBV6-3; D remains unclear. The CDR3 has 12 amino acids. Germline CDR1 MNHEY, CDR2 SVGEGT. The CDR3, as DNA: TGTGCCGGCAGTTACAGCGGGAACACCATATATTTT. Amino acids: CAGSYSGNTIYF.

The CDR3 loop reads CATSDPRQGSSYNEQFF. CDR3 nucleotides: TGTGCCACCAGTGACCCGAGACAGGGGAGCTCCTACAATGAGCAGTTCTTC. The chain couples TRBV24-1 to TRBJ2-1, with 8 bases matching TRBD1. Germline CDR1 and CDR2: KGHDR and SFDVKD. This CDR3 region has 17 residues. Trimming at V came to 4 bases and at J to 0 bases, leaving 7 bases not matched to a gene.

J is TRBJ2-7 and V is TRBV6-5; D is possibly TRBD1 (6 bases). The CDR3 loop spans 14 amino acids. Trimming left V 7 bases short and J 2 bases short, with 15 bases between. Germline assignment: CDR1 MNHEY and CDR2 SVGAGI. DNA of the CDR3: TGTGCCAGCATTCCCCTGGACAGACCCTACGAGCAGTACTTC. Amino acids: CASIPLDRPYEQYF.

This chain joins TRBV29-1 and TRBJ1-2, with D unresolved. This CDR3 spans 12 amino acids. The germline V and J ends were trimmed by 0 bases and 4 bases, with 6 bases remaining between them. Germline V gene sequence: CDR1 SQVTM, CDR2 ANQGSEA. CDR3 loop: CSVEDRRYGYTF. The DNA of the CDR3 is TGCAGCGTTGAAGATCGTCGCTATGGCTACACCTTC.

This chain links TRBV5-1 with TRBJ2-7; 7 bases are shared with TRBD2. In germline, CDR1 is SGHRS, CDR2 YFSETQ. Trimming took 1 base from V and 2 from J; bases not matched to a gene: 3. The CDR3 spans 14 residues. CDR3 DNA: TGCGCCAGCAGCTTGCGGGGGGAGCCCTACGAGCAGTACTTC. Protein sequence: CASSLRGEPYEQYF.

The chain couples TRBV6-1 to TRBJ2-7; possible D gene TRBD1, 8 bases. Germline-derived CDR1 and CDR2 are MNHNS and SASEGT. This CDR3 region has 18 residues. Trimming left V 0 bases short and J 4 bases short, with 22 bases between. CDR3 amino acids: CASSEAIGHPQGGYEQYF. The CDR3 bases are TGTGCCAGCAGTGAAGCAATCGGACACCCACAGGGGGGGTACGAGCAGTACTTC.

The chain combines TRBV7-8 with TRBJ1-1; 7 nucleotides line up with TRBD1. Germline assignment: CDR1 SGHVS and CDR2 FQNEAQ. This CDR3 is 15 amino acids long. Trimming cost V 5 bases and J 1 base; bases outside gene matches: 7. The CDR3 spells CASSPPNRGNTEAFF. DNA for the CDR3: TGTGCCAGCAGCCCTCCGAACAGGGGGAACACTGAAGCTTTCTTT.

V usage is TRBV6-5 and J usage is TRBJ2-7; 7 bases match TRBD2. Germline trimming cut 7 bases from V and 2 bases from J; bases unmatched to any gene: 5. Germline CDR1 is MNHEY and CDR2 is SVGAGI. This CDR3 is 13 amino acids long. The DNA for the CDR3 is TGTGCCAGCAACCCTAGCGGCACCTACGAGCAGTACTTC. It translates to CASNPSGTYEQYF.

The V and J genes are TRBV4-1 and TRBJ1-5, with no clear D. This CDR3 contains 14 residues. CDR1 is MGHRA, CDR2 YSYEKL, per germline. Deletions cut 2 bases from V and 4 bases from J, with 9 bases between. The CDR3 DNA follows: TGCGCCAGCAGCCAACCAACAGAGAATCAGCCCCAGCATTTT. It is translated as CASSQPTENQPQHF.

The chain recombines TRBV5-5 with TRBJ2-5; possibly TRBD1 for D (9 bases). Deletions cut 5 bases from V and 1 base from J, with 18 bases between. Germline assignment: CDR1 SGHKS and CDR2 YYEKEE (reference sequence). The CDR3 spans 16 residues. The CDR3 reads CASSPGGTGPQETQYF. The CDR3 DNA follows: TGTGCCAGCAGTCCGGGGGGGACAGGGCCCCAAGAGACCCAGTACTTC.

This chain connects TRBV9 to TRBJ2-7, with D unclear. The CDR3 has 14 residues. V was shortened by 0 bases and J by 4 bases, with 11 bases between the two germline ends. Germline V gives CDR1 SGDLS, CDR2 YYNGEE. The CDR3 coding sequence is TGTGCCAGCAGCGTAGGTGAGAGAAAATACGAGCAGTACTTC. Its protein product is CASSVGERKYEQYF.

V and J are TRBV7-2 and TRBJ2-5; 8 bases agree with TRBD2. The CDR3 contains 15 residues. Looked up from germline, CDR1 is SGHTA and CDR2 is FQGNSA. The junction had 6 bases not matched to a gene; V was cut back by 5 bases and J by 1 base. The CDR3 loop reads CASSGGGTSQETQYF. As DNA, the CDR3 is TGTGCCAGCAGCGGAGGAGGGACTAGCCAAGAGACCCAGTACTTC. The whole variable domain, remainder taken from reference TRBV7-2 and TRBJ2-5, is GAGVSQSPSNKVTEKGKDVELRCDPISGHTALYWYRQSLGQGLEFLIYFQGNSAPDKSGLPSDRFSAERTGGSVSTLTIQRTQQEDSAVYLCASSGGGTSQETQYFGPGTRLLVL.